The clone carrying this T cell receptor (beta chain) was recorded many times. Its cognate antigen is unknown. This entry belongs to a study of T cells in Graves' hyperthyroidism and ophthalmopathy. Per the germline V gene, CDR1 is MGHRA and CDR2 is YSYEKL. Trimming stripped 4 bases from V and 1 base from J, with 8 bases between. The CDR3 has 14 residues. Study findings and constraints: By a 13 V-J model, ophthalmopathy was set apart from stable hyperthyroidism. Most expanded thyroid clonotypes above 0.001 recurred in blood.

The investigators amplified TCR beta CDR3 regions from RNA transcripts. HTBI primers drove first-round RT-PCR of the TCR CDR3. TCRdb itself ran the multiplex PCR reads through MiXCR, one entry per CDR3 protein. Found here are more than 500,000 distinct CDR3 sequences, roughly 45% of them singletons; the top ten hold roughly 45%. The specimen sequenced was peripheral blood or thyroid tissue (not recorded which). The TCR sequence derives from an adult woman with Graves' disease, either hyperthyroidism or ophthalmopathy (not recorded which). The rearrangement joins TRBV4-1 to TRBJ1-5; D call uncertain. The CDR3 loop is CASSLYTSNQPQHF. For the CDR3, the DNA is TGCGCCAGCAGCCTCTACACGAGCAATCAGCCCCAGCATTTT.